A selection of T cell receptor beta chains follows, all from one sample in a study of OX40 agonist ivuxolimab in advanced cancers. Here immunoSEQ multiplex PCR was the method, and the copy in TCRdb shows in-frame clones only, minus some. This repertoire shows about 79,000 clones, approximately 86% found once; its top ten account for about 4%. This sample comprised CD4+ or CD8+ T cells sorted from blood, obtained in a trial of the OX40 agonist ivuxolimab. The receptors were sampled from an adult with an advanced solid tumor such as melanoma, head and neck, liver or kidney cancer. The CDR3 runs from the conserved cysteine through the conserved F or W. Fields, in order: clone size, D gene, V gene, J gene, CDR3 DNA, CDR3 protein. The D gene is left open where the match is weak. The size entry is marked missing in some rows and otherwise reads once, few, many or a size class.

NA	NA	TRBV2	TRBJ1-5	TGTGCCAGCAGACCGTCACAGGCTCAGCCCCAGCATTTT	CASRPSQAQPQHF
NA	TRBD1	TRBV28	TRBJ1-3	TGTGCCACGGGACAGGGTAGTAACACCATATATTTT	CATGQGSNTIYF
NA	NA	TRBV28	TRBJ2-7	TGTGCCAGCAGGGGGACATCACGGAACTACGAGCAGTACTTC	CASRGTSRNYEQYF
NA	NA	TRBV5-5	TRBJ1-3	TGTGCCAGCAACCCCACCCCCTACGTCTCTGGAAACACCATATATTTT	CASNPTPYVSGNTIYF
NA	NA	TRBV2	TRBJ2-7	TGTGCCAGCACCATCGGACAGTCCTACGAGCAGTACTTC	CASTIGQSYEQYF
NA	NA	TRBV28	TRBJ2-2	TGTGCCAGCAGTTTAGCCCTCCCGGACACCGGGGAGCTGTTTTTT	CASSLALPDTGELFF
NA	NA	TRBV5-4	TRBJ2-2	TGTGCCAGCAGCTTTAACGGGGAGCTGTTTTTT	CASSFNGELFF
NA	NA	TRBV5-1	TRBJ2-7	TGCGCCAGCAGCTTGGATCTGGACAATGCGAACGAGCAGTACTTC	CASSLDLDNANEQYF
NA	NA	TRBV9	TRBJ1-2	TGTGCCAGCAGCCGGGGGGACTATGGCTACACCTTC	CASSRGDYGYTF
NA	TRBD2	TRBV6-1	TRBJ2-7	TGTGCCAGCAGTGAAGGGACTAGCGGGAGTTACGAGCAGTACTTC	CASSEGTSGSYEQYF
NA	NA	TRBV19	TRBJ2-4	TGTGCCAGTAGTCGAGGTGGAACCAAAAACATTCAGTACTTC	CASSRGGTKNIQYF
NA	TRBD1	TRBV6-6	TRBJ1-2	TGTGCCAGCAGGGAACGCAGGGGGCGGTATGGCTACACCTTC	CASRERRGRYGYTF
NA	NA	TRBV19	TRBJ2-7	TGTGCCAGTAGTATAGATCGGCGAAGGGCGTCCTACGAGCAGTACTTC	CASSIDRRRASYEQYF
NA	NA	TRBV11-2	TRBJ2-1	TGTGCCAGCAGCCCTCAAAGCGGCCATTCCTACAATGAGCAGTTCTTC	CASSPQSGHSYNEQFF
few	TRBD2	TRBV5-6	TRBJ2-3	TGTGCCAGCAAACTGTGGGCGGGAGGGGCAGATACGCAGTATTTT	CASKLWAGGADTQYF
NA	TRBD2	TRBV10-3	TRBJ2-7	TGTGCCATCAGTGTGGGGGAGGGCCTCGGAGAGCAGTACTTC	CAISVGEGLGEQYF
few	TRBD2	TRBV10-3	TRBJ2-7	TGTGCCATCAGCGGGACTAGCGGGAGAAGCGAGCAGTACTTC	CAISGTSGRSEQYF
NA	TRBD1	TRBV5-6	TRBJ2-7	TGTGCCAGCAGCTGGGGAACCGGGACAGAAGGCCGCGAGCAGTACTTC	CASSWGTGTEGREQYF
NA	NA	TRBV18	TRBJ1-2	TGTGCCAGCTCACCGGACGCCTGGGGCTACACCTTC	CASSPDAWGYTF
NA	NA	TRBV9	TRBJ1-6	TGTGCCAGCAGCGTAGCGGCGGACAATAATTCACCCCTCCACTTT	CASSVAADNNSPLHF
few	NA	TRBV10-3	TRBJ1-1	TGTGCCATCAGTGAAACGTTCGGAGGAGCTTTCTTT	CAISETFGGAFF
NA	NA	TRBV4-3	TRBJ2-1	TGCGCCAGCAGCCAACTTGGAGACGCCTACAATGAGCAGTTCTTC	CASSQLGDAYNEQFF
NA	NA	TRBV5-1	TRBJ2-7	TGCGCCAGCAGCTTGGACAGGGCCTACGAGCAGTACTTC	CASSLDRAYEQYF
NA	TRBD1	TRBV7-2	TRBJ2-4	TGTGCCAGCACCGACAGGGTTACCAAAAACATTCAGTACTTC	CASTDRVTKNIQYF
NA	NA	TRBV19	TRBJ2-4	TGTGCCAGTAGTAGCTTACAGAAAAACATTCAGTACTTC	CASSSLQKNIQYF
NA	NA	TRBV4-3	TRBJ1-1	TGCGCCAGCAGCCAAGAGATGAGGGGTGAAGCTTTCTTT	CASSQEMRGEAFF
once	NA	TRBV11-2	TRBJ2-1	TGTGCCAGCAGGTCGATCAATGAGCAGTTCTTC	CASRSINEQFF
once	TRBD1	TRBV6-5	TRBJ1-5	TGTGCCAGCAGTCAGGACAGGGGAAATCAGCCCCAGCATTTT	CASSQDRGNQPQHF